These 25 T cell receptor beta chains originate from one sample sequenced in a study of regulatory T cells in long-lasting Graves disease. Time point of the sample: persistent/refractory GD, antithyroid drugs over 5 years with positive TRAb. From PBMCs, RNA was extracted and then used to make the TCR library. Construction of the TCR beta libraries employed iRepertoire HTBI primers in conjunction with Arm-PCR of CDR3 regions. TCRdb redid the calling of the multiplex PCR reads with MiXCR, one entry per CDR3 protein. The sample has 400,000 to 500,000 distinct CDR3 sequences, 20% to 25% seen once. The sample consisted of peripheral blood mononuclear cells (PBMCs), taken when the disease was refractory, from a patient treated with antithyroid drugs. Receptors originate from a female donor with Graves disease.

This clonotype appeared many times. The chain links TRBV6-2 or TRBV6-3 to TRBJ1-4; 7 bases fit TRBD1. J was trimmed by 8 bases and V by 2 bases; bases with no gene match: 5. Germline V gives CDR1 MNHEY, CDR2 SVGEGT. This CDR3 contains 14 residues. In nucleotides, the CDR3 is TGTGCCAGCAGTTACAGAGGGGGCGAGGAAAAACTGTTTTTT. It codes for CASSYRGGEEKLFF.

This chain uses TRBV5-6 with TRBJ1-1; TRBD1 might be the D (5 bases). The CDR3 has 11 amino acids. Trimming removed 4 bases from V and 6 bases from J, with 7 bases in between. The germline V gene encodes CDR1 SGHDT and CDR2 YYEEEE. The CDR3 DNA is TGTGCCAGCAGCACGACAGCTGAAGCTTTCTTT. Protein product: CASSTTAEAFF.

The chain has TRBV5-1 and TRBJ1-6; a possible D gene is TRBD1 (6 bases). The CDR3 sequence is 15 residues long. Trimming shortened V by 4 bases and J by 8 bases, and 16 bases separated the two germline ends. The V gene's germline CDR1 is SGHRS and CDR2 YFSETQ. CDR3: CASSRSKAGDSPLHF. CDR3 in DNA: TGCGCCAGCAGCCGGTCGAAGGCAGGGGATTCACCCCTCCACTTT.

This clonotype was counted only a few times. V and J are TRBV11-2 and TRBJ2-5; D gene ambiguous. The CDR3 length is 14 residues. V was pared by 4 bases and J by 1 base, with 10 bases between. The germline CDR1 and CDR2 sequences are SGHAT and FQNNGV. This CDR3 is CASSYGPVQETQYF. CDR3 bases: TGTGCCAGCAGCTATGGCCCGGTCCAAGAGACCCAGTACTTC. Full variable domain (missing parts from reference TRBV11-2 and TRBJ2-5): EAGVAQSPRYKIIEKRQSVAFWCNPISGHATLYWYQQILGQGPKLLIQFQNNGVVDDSQLPKDRFSAERLKGVDSTLKIQPAKLEDSAVYLCASSYGPVQETQYFGPGTRLLVL.

This clonotype has ten or more counts. This chain joins TRBV11-3 and TRBJ1-2; D is undetermined. There are 15 residues in the CDR3. The V and J ends lost 6 bases and 4 bases respectively, with 18 bases between them. Germline CDR1 SGHNT, CDR2 YENEEA. As DNA, the CDR3 is TGTGCCAGCAGTTTGCAGTCCTCGGTGGGCTATGGCTACACCTTC. It specifies CASSLQSSVGYGYTF.

This clonotype has more than one count but fewer than ten. The J gene is TRBJ2-7, the V gene TRBV28; perhaps TRBD1 as D (5 bases). CDR3 length: 16 amino acids. Germline V gene data show CDR1 as MDHEN and CDR2 as SYDVKM. Trimming removed 7 bases at V and 7 bases at J, with 26 bases between. For the CDR3, the DNA is TGTGCCAGCAAATCTTCGGGTCAGCATCCCGCAGGGGAGCAGTACTTC. As protein: CASKSSGQHPAGEQYF.

The V gene is TRBV6-1, the J gene TRBJ1-5; TRBD1 matches at 8 bases. The CDR3 loop spans 12 amino acids. The ends lost 7 bases at V and 5 bases at J; junction bases unmatched: 1. Germline V gene data show CDR1 as MNHNS and CDR2 as SASEGT. The CDR3 nucleotides read TGTGCCAGCACGACAGGGGATCAGCCCCAGCATTTT. Its translation: CASTTGDQPQHF.

This clonotype is a singleton in its sample. The CDR3 DNA reads as TGTGCCAGCGTCACGACAGGGGTGAATTCACCCCTCCACTTT. This encodes CASVTTGVNSPLHF. This chain connects TRBV6-1 to TRBJ1-6; TRBD1 matches at 8 bases. Trimming took 8 bases from V and 7 from J; bases not matched to a gene: 7. CDR1 and CDR2 from the germline V gene are MNHNS and SASEGT. This CDR3 has 14 amino acids.

This clonotype was seen ten or more times. The chain uses TRBV7-2 and TRBJ2-7; D perhaps matches TRBD1 (6 bases). This CDR3 is 16 amino acids long. Per germline, CDR1 SGHTA and CDR2 FQGNSA. Deletions cut 6 bases from V and 4 bases from J, with 22 bases between. The CDR3 DNA follows: TGTGCCAGCAGTCCCATTTGGGACAAGGGGTCTTACGAGCAGTACTTC. Its translation is CASSPIWDKGSYEQYF.

This clonotype has a handful of counts. CDR3 coding DNA: TGTGCCAGCAACCCCCAGGCTAGCGGGAGATATACGCAGTATTTT. This encodes CASNPQASGRYTQYF. J is TRBJ2-5 and V is TRBV28, with 10 bases fitting TRBD2. The closer fit of TRBJ2-3 to the DNA end suggests the J call may be wrong. The CDR3 covers 15 residues. Germline loops: CDR1 MDHEN, CDR2 SYDVKM.

As concerns this clonotype: A much larger clone sits a single nucleotide away, making a read error possible. This chain links TRBV12-3 or TRBV12-4 with TRBJ1-5, with D possibly being TRBD1 (5 bases). The CDR3 covers 14 residues. V was clipped by 1 base and J by 4 bases, with 8 bases between them. Here the CDR3 DNA reads TGTGCCAGCAGTTTAGTGGGGGAGAATCAGCCCCAGCATTTT. Translation gives CASSLVGENQPQHF.

In its sample, this clonotype was seen many times. The chain is built from TRBV27 and TRBJ2-7; 9 positions match TRBD2. V gave up 4 bases and J gave up 1 base; unmatched junction bases: 2. The germline V gene has CDR1 MNHEY and CDR2 SMNVEV (reference sequence). The CDR3 covers 14 residues. CDR3 DNA sequence: TGTGCCAGCAGTTCTAGCGGGACGTCCTACGAGCAGTACTTC. Translated, it gives CASSSSGTSYEQYF.

V is TRBV4-1 and J is TRBJ1-2; 8 bases fit TRBD1. V trimming: 1 base; J trimming: 10 bases; junction bases outside the gene matches: 11. Germline CDR1 is MGHRA and CDR2 is YSYEKL. This CDR3 region has 15 residues. CDR3 nucleotide sequence: TGCGCCAGCAGCCAAGTTGCAGGGGGCCGGGAGGTCTACACCTTC. Encoded protein: CASSQVAGGREVYTF.

V gene TRBV24-1 combines with J gene TRBJ2-7; D might be TRBD2 (7 bases). V lost 4 bases to trimming and J lost 5 bases, with 17 bases between them. The CDR3 extends over 15 amino acids. Looked up from germline, CDR1 is KGHDR and CDR2 is SFDVKD. CDR3 loop: CATSDPGSGGDEQYF. The CDR3 DNA sequence: TGTGCCACCAGTGACCCGGGGTCGGGGGGCGACGAGCAGTACTTC.

This clonotype has just a few counts. The V call is TRBV30, the J call TRBJ1-2, with D tentatively TRBD1 (6 bases). The CDR3 sequence is 14 residues long. Germline-derived CDR1 and CDR2 are GTSNPN and SVGIG (reference sequence). The V and J ends lost 0 bases and 6 bases respectively, with 14 bases between them. The CDR3 is CAWSVQRGPDGYTF. The CDR3 DNA reads as TGTGCCTGGAGTGTACAACGGGGGCCGGATGGCTACACCTTC.

This clonotype turned up a few times. The chain combines TRBV9 with TRBJ1-2; weak D call: TRBD1 (5 bases). The CDR3 is 14 residues long. Trimming pared 4 bases from V and 4 bases from J, leaving 14 bases between. CDR1 and CDR2 from the germline V gene are SGDLS and YYNGEE. This CDR3 is CASSSGGGTYGYTF. In DNA, the CDR3 is TGTGCCAGCAGCTCCGGGGGGGGAACCTATGGCTACACCTTC. The full variable domain, its missing parts supplied by reference TRBV9 and TRBJ1-2, is DSGVTQTPKHLITATGQRVTLRCSPRSGDLSVYWYQQSLDQGLQFLIQYYNGEERAKGNILERFSAQQFPDLHSELNLSSLELGDSALYFCASSSGGGTYGYTFGSGTRLTVV.

At least ten counts were recorded for this clonotype. The chain is built from TRBV15 and TRBJ1-4, with TRBD1 as a possible D gene (5 bases). The CDR3 loop spans 15 amino acids. Germline V CDR1 and CDR2: LNHNV, YYDKDF (reference sequence). The germline V and J ends were trimmed by 3 bases and 5 bases, with 13 bases remaining between them. This chain's CDR3 is CATSSQWGTNEKLFF. Written as DNA, the CDR3 is TGTGCCACCAGCAGCCAGTGGGGGACGAATGAAAAACTGTTTTTT. Complete variable domain (other parts from reference TRBV15 and TRBJ1-4): DAMVIQNPRYQVTQFGKPVTLSCSQTLNHNVMYWYQQKSSQAPKLLFHYYDKDFNNEADTPDNFQSRRPNTSFCFLDIRSPGLGDTAMYLCATSSQWGTNEKLFFGSGTQLSVL.

This clonotype was seen many times. The rearrangement links TRBV27 to TRBJ1-1; D is ambiguous. V was clipped by 3 bases and J by 3 bases, with 11 bases between them. Germline V gene lookup returns CDR1 MNHEY and CDR2 SMNVEV (reference sequence). The CDR3 is made up of 14 amino acids. CDR3 residues: CASSLNRYYTEAFF. CDR3 nucleotide sequence: TGTGCCAGCAGTTTGAACAGATACTACACTGAAGCTTTCTTT.

In its sample, this clonotype was seen a few times. This sequence joins TRBV28 and TRBJ1-6, with D maybe TRBD1 (6 bases). There are 13 residues in the CDR3. Germline loops: CDR1 MDHEN, CDR2 SYDVKM. V dropped 3 bases and J dropped 14 bases, with 14 bases sitting between them. CDR3 sequence reads: CASSFVTGPALHF. CDR3 bases: TGTGCCAGCAGTTTCGTTACAGGGCCCGCCCTCCACTTT.

This clonotype was counted a few times. The chain links TRBV7-9 to TRBJ1-6, with 7 bases identical to TRBD1. This CDR3 has 15 residues. V lost 3 bases to trimming and J lost 3 bases; unmatched junction nucleotides: 2. Per the germline V gene, CDR1 is SEHNR and CDR2 is FQNEAQ (reference sequence). CDR3 sequence reads: CASSFGQVYNSPLHF. DNA for the CDR3: TGTGCCAGCAGCTTTGGACAGGTCTATAATTCACCCCTCCACTTT. Based on the CDR3 plus reference TRBV7-9 and TRBJ1-6, the full variable domain is DTGVSQNPRHKITKRGQNVTFRCDPISEHNRLYWYRQTLGQGPEFLTYFQNEAQLEKSRLLSDRFSAERPKGSFSTLEIQRTEQGDSAMYLCASSFGQVYNSPLHFGNGTRLTVT.

This clonotype has at least ten counts. The genes are TRBV20-1 and TRBJ1-2, with 7 bases aligning to TRBD1. CDR1 and CDR2 (germline): DFQATT, SNEGSKA (reference sequence). CDR3 length: 13 residues. J gave up 4 bases and V 6 bases, and 8 bases lay outside the gene matches. The CDR3 DNA is TGCAGTGCCCCCCAGGGGGAAGGCTATGGCTACACCTTC. Protein product: CSAPQGEGYGYTF.

This clonotype was detected a few times. This chain connects TRBV28 to TRBJ2-3; 7 nucleotides match TRBD2. Germline-derived CDR1 and CDR2 are MDHEN and SYDVKM. J lost 0 bases, V lost 6 bases, and 6 bases had no gene match. This CDR3 has 15 amino acids. The CDR3 sequence: CASRLGTISTDTQYF. The CDR3 bases are TGTGCCAGCAGACTAGGGACTATAAGCACAGATACGCAGTATTTT.

The rearrangement uses TRBV27 and TRBJ2-1, with D tentatively TRBD2 (5 bases). The CDR3 has 15 amino acids. The germline V gene has CDR1 MNHEY and CDR2 SMNVEV (reference sequence). Between the trimmed V and J ends, which lost 7 bases and 0 bases, there was a span of 13 bases. CDR3 residues: CASIPRESSYNEQFF. The CDR3 bases are TGTGCCAGCATACCGAGGGAAAGCTCCTACAATGAGCAGTTCTTC.

Comment on this clonotype: With a much larger clone just one base away, this may be a read error. The chain is built from TRBV28 and TRBJ1-5; TRBD1 might be the D (5 bases). CDR1 and CDR2 from the germline V gene are MDHEN and SYDVKM. Trimming stripped 10 bases from V and 1 base from J, with 8 bases between. CDR3 length equals 12 residues. CDR3 region: CATYRSNQPQHF. CDR3 sequence (DNA): TGTGCCACATACAGGAGCAATCAGCCCCAGCATTTT.

This clonotype was counted ten times or more. The chain joins TRBV28 to TRBJ1-5, with 9 nucleotides matching TRBD1. From germline, CDR1 is MDHEN and CDR2 SYDVKM. With V trimmed by 2 bases and J by 9 bases, 5 bases remained unmatched. The CDR3 is made up of 14 amino acids. CDR3 DNA sequence: TGTGCCAGCAGTTTAGTACAGGGGGCCCGGCCCCAGCATTTT. Its translation: CASSLVQGARPQHF.